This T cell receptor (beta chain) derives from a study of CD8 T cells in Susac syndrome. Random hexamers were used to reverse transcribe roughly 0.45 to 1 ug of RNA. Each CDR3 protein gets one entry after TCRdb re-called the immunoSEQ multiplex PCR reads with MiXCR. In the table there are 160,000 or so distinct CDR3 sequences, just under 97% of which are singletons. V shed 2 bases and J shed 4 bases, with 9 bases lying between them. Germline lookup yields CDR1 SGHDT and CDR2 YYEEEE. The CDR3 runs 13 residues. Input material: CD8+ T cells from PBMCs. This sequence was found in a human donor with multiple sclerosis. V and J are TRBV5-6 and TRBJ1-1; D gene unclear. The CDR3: CASSFIGSTEAFF. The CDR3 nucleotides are TGTGCCAGCAGCTTTATAGGGAGCACTGAAGCTTTCTTT.